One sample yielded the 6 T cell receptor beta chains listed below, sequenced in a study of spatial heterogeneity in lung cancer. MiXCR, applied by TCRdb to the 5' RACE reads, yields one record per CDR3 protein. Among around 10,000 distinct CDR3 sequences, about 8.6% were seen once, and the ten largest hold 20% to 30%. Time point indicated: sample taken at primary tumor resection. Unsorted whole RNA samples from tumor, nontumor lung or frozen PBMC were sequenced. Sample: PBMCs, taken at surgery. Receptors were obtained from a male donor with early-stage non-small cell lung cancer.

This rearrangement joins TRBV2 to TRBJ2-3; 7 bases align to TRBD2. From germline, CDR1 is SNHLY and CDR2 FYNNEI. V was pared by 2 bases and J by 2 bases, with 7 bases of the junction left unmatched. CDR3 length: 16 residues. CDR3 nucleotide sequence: TGTGCCAGCAGTGAATCGAGCGGGGTCTCCACAGATACGCAGTATTTT. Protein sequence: CASSESSGVSTDTQYF. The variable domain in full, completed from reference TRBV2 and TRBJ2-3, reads EPEVTQTPSHQVTQMGQEVILRCVPISNHLYFYWYRQILGQKVEFLVSFYNNEISEKSEIFDDQFSVERPDGSNFTLKIRSTKLEDSAMYFCASSESSGVSTDTQYFGPGTRLTVL.

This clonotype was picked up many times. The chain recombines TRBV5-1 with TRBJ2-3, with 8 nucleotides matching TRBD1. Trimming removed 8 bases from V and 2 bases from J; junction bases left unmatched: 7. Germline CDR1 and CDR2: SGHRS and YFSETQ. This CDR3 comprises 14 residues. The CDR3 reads CASQGASFTDTQYF. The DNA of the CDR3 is TGCGCCAGTCAGGGGGCTAGTTTCACAGATACGCAGTATTTT.

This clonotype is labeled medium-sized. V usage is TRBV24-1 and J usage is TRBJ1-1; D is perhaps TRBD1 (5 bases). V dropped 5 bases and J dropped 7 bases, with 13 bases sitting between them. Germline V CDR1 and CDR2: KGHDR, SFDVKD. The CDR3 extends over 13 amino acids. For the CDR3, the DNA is TGTGCCACCAGTGGTGTCCAGGGCGGTGAAGCTTTCTTT. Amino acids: CATSGVQGGEAFF.

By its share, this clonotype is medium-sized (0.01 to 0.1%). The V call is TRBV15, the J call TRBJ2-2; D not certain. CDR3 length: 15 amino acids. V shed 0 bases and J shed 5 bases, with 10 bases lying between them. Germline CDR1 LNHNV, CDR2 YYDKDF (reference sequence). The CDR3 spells CATSRDKLPTGELFF. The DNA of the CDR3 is TGTGCCACCAGCAGAGATAAGCTCCCGACCGGGGAGCTGTTTTTT.

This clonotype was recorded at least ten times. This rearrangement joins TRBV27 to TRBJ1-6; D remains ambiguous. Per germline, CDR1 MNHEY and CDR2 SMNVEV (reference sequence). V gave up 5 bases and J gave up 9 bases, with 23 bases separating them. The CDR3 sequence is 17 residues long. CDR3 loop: CASSPLHLDGFGSPLHF. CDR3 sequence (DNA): TGTGCCAGCAGTCCACTCCACCTTGACGGGTTCGGTTCACCCCTCCACTTT.

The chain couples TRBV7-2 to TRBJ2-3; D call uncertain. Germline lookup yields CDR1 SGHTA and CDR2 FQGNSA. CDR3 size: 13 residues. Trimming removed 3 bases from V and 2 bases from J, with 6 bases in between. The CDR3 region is CASSFEITDTQYF. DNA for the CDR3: TGTGCCAGCAGCTTCGAGATCACAGATACGCAGTATTTT.